The rows below give T cell receptor beta chains drawn from one sample of a study of blood T cell repertoires in COVID-19. Only in-frame clones appear in the TCRdb table, and some are missing; sequencing was by immunoSEQ multiplex PCR. Of around 190,000 clones in the sample, roughly 88% are singletons; the top ten hold roughly 5.9%. Material for sequencing was PBMCs or T cells enriched from blood (not recorded which). The receptors were sampled from a man aged 40-50 years with acute COVID-19. Each CDR3 is given with its conserved first and last residue. The order of the fields is V gene, clone size, J gene, D gene, CDR3 DNA, CDR3 protein. The D gene is left open where the match is weak. The size entry is marked missing in some rows and otherwise reads once, few, many or a size class.

TRBV28,NA,TRBJ2-3,TRBD2,TGTGCCAGCAGTCTCCGGGACGGGGGGTACTTGGATACGCAGTATTTT,CASSLRDGGYLDTQYF
TRBV4-1,NA,TRBJ1-5,TRBD1,TGCGCCAGCAGCCAAGATGGGCCAGGGGGCGGTAGCAATCAGCCCCAGCATTTT,CASSQDGPGGGSNQPQHF
TRBV6-2/TRBV6-3,NA,TRBJ1-5,NA,TGTGCCAGCAGCCGCCCGGACAGACCATATCAGCCCCAGCATTTT,CASSRPDRPYQPQHF
TRBV6-5,NA,TRBJ2-5,TRBD2,TGTGCCAGCAGTTACTCTTTAGCGGGAGGGCAAGAGACCCAGTACTTC,CASSYSLAGGQETQYF
TRBV7-9,NA,TRBJ2-5,TRBD2,TGTGCCAGCAGCTGGGGACTAGCGGGCCCCGTAGGAGGAGAGACCCAGTACTTC,CASSWGLAGPVGGETQYF
TRBV28,NA,TRBJ2-5,NA,TGTGCCAGCAGTTCGGACAGCAAGACCCAGTACTTC,CASSSDSKTQYF
TRBV2,NA,TRBJ2-5,TRBD2,TGTGCCAGCAGTGAAAGCGGGAGGCGCCAAGAGACCCAGTACTTC,CASSESGRRQETQYF
TRBV28,NA,TRBJ1-2,NA,TGTGCCAGCCGCGAAAACTATGGCTACACCTTC,CASRENYGYTF
TRBV28,NA,TRBJ2-4,NA,TGTGCCAGCAGGTCCGGAGCCAAAAACATTCAGTACTTC,CASRSGAKNIQYF
TRBV2,NA,TRBJ2-6,TRBD1,TGTGCCAGCATGGGACAGTTGTCTGGGGCCAACGTCCTGACTTTC,CASMGQLSGANVLTF
TRBV7-9,NA,TRBJ2-7,NA,TGTGCCAGCAGCTCTATGGGGGGTGGGTCCTACGAGCAGTACTTC,CASSSMGGGSYEQYF
TRBV4-1,once,TRBJ2-7,NA,TGCGCCAGCAGCCAGACAGGGACTTACTCCTACGAGCAGTACTTC,CASSQTGTYSYEQYF
TRBV7-2,NA,TRBJ2-3,TRBD2,TGTGCCAGCAGCTCTACCTTTAGCGGGGGCACAGATACGCAGTATTTT,CASSSTFSGGTDTQYF
TRBV9,few,TRBJ2-7,NA,TGTGCCAGCAGCGTAGGGGCAGGGCCAGGGAACGAGCAGTACTTC,CASSVGAGPGNEQYF
TRBV2,NA,TRBJ2-6,NA,TGTGCCAGCAGCCCCCTCCCTGGGGCCAACGTCCTGACTTTC,CASSPLPGANVLTF
TRBV7-9,NA,TRBJ2-1,NA,TGTGCCAGCAGCTTCTCCAGGACCTACAATGAGCAGTTCTTC,CASSFSRTYNEQFF
TRBV21-1,NA,TRBJ2-5,NA,TGTGCCAGCAGCAAACGACAAGTCCGGGGGACTAGCGGGAGAATTGCCGCGGAGACCCAGTACTTC,CASSKRQVRGTSGRIAAETQYF
TRBV5-6,NA,TRBJ1-1,NA,TGTGCCAGCAGCTTCGGGACCGGAACGGGGGCTGAAGCTTTCTTT,CASSFGTGTGAEAFF
TRBV27,NA,TRBJ2-5,TRBD2,TGTGCCAGCACCTCCTCCGGGACTAGCGGGGAAAAGACCCAGTACTTC,CASTSSGTSGEKTQYF
TRBV11-3,NA,TRBJ2-2,NA,TGTGCCAGCAGCCCGGGAGCCAGCACCGGGGAGCTGTTTTTT,CASSPGASTGELFF
TRBV20-1,NA,TRBJ1-6,NA,TGCAGTGCTAGTCGTTGGTTCGGGAGATGGTACTCACCCCTCCACTTT,CSASRWFGRWYSPLHF
TRBV6-4,NA,TRBJ2-1,NA,TGTGCCAGCAGTGGTCCGGGAGCGCAGTTGAATGAGCAGTTCTTC,CASSGPGAQLNEQFF
TRBV9,once,TRBJ2-1,TRBD2,TGTGCCAGCAGCGTAAGGGGCGGGGGCTCCTACAATGAGCAGTTCTTC,CASSVRGGGSYNEQFF
TRBV29-1,NA,TRBJ2-1,NA,TGCAGCGTCAGGCCTGACGACAGGCGTGAGCAGTTCTTC,CSVRPDDRREQFF
TRBV28,NA,TRBJ2-1,NA,TGTGCCAGCAGTTACTCCCCAGGGGAGCAGTTCTTC,CASSYSPGEQFF
TRBV30,once,TRBJ1-3,NA,TGTGCCTGGAGTGTACCCGGGTACCCTGGAAACACCATATATTTT,CAWSVPGYPGNTIYF
TRBV28,NA,TRBJ2-7,NA,TGTGCCAGCAGTTCCCGGACAGACCAGTTAGCGCAGTACTTC,CASSSRTDQLAQYF
TRBV7-3,NA,TRBJ2-3,TRBD2,TGTGCCAGCAGCTGGGAGGGACTTAGCACAGATACGCAGTATTTT,CASSWEGLSTDTQYF
TRBV19,once,TRBJ1-5,TRBD1,TGTGCCAGTAGCCAAAACAGGGGGCGCGGGAATCAGCCCCAGCATTTT,CASSQNRGRGNQPQHF